Sequencing of this TCR beta chain was carried out in a study of cytomegalovirus exposure and HLA in healthy donors. It was with 60 Vbeta and 13 Jbeta primers that the PCR ran. The repertoire was sequenced with immunoSEQ multiplex PCR; TCRdb's copy has only in-frame clones and lacks some. The table has some 190,000 clones, around 87% seen once. The CDR3 runs 16 residues. The V gene's germline CDR1 is SGHDN and CDR2 FVKESK. V lost 4 bases and J 2 bases, leaving 15 bases between the germline ends. The chain combines TRBV14 with TRBJ2-1; TRBD2 is a possible D gene (5 bases). The specimen sequenced was PBMCs. The TCR sequence derives from a man aged 30 to 39 in good health and CMV-seronegative. The CDR3 nucleotides are TGTGCCAGCAGCCCCGTTCTTGCGGGTGCCTACAATGAGCAGTTCTTC. Protein sequence: CASSPVLAGAYNEQFF.